This TCR beta chain was identified in a study of T-cell memory formation after mild COVID-19. This clonotype was seen more than once but under ten times. The antigen remains unidentified. The CDR3 spans 16 residues. V shed 0 bases, J shed 1 base, and the junction held 3 bases outside the gene matches. Germline CDR1 is SGDLS and CDR2 is YYNGEE. TCRdb reprocessed the 5' RACE reads with MiXCR, giving one entry per CDR3 protein. The sample has about 350,000 distinct CDR3 sequences; roughly 15% are singletons. The study's findings and limits: The pre-infection memory compartment contained some responding clones, suggesting cross-reactive memory joined. Clonal second-wave expansions that peaked on day 37 had unconfirmed SARS-CoV-2 specificity. Later expanders leaned CD4+, whereas clones that contracted between day 15 and 85 were balanced CD4/CD8.

Sequencing was performed on PBMCs or a T cell subset sorted from them (not recorded which). J is TRBJ2-3 and V is TRBV9, with 9 positions matching TRBD1. The receptor was isolated from a man between 18 and 29 years old who had mild COVID-19 (a few samples of this study predate the infection). Cell type and time point are not known. The CDR3 is CASSVEGDRGTDTQYF. The CDR3 DNA reads as TGTGCCAGCAGCGTAGAGGGGGACAGGGGCACAGATACGCAGTATTTT.